This TCR beta chain comes out of a study of CD8 T cells in Susac syndrome. An amount of RNA that ranged from roughly 0.5 to 1 ug was reverse transcribed with random hexamers. A multiplex approach, immunoSEQ multiplex PCR, amplified TCR beta CDR3 across 54 Vbeta and 13 Jbeta. TCRdb redid the calling of the immunoSEQ multiplex PCR reads with MiXCR, one entry per CDR3 protein. Here the sample spans some 76,000 distinct CDR3 sequences, roughly 91% being singletons. CD8+ and CD4+ blood T cells underwent TCR beta sequencing. Germline V gives CDR1 GTSNPN, CDR2 SVGIG (reference sequence). Trimming removed 0 bases at V and 9 bases at J, with 11 bases between. CDR3 size: 13 residues.

What was sequenced was CD8+ T cells from PBMCs. The rearrangement links TRBV30 to TRBJ2-2, with D uncertain. This TCR was sampled from a human donor with multiple sclerosis. The CDR3 reads CAWSVASWRELFF. In nucleotides, the CDR3 is TGTGCCTGGAGTGTTGCCTCCTGGAGGGAGCTGTTTTTT.